The clone carrying this T cell receptor (beta chain) was detected a few times. Its target is not known. These data are taken from a study of read filtering for tumor transcriptome and immune sequencing. On the study more broadly: Per sample, TCR-region reads ranged about 4 to 11 million by IR-seq, roughly 85 to 1,300 by RNA-seq.

Study conclusions and caveats: IR-seq captured clonotypes deeper and more reliably than RNA-seq.

Molecular barcoded adaptors covering alpha/delta and beta/gamma chains were used on roughly 400 ng RNA. TCRdb reprocessed the reads via MiXCR and lists one record per CDR3 protein. This repertoire shows approximately 90,000 distinct CDR3 sequences, around a fifth found once; its top ten account for over 9.5%. Trimming cost V 5 bases and J 4 bases; bases outside gene matches: 4. The CDR3 is 13 amino acids. CDR1 and CDR2 from the germline V gene are SQVTM and ANQGSEA. The specimen was a population of CD138-negative cells sorted from bone marrow. The chain is built from TRBV29-1 and TRBJ1-3; 8 bases agree with TRBD1. This clonotype was obtained from a donor aged 40 or older with multiple myeloma. For the CDR3, the DNA is TGCAGCGTTACCCGGGACAGGGGAAACACCATATATTTT. Translation gives CSVTRDRGNTIYF.